This T cell receptor (beta chain) emerged from a study of Tregs in tolerant kidney transplant recipients. This table comes from immunoSEQ multiplex PCR, and its TCRdb copy is limited to in-frame clones, with some not included. The sample has approximately 69,000 clones; about 89% are singletons. Findings and limits, study-wide: Tolerant patients' donor-specific Tregs expanded beyond overall Tregs, suggesting antigen-driven growth. Findings come from small patient numbers and require larger validation. Changing PCR primers prevented nucleotide comparison between some patients' samples. Expanding Tregs on activated donor B cells appeared to best identify donor-specific TCRbeta clones.

About this clone: Its antigen is as yet unknown.

This CDR3 comprises 15 residues. Germline V gene data show CDR1 as MNHNS and CDR2 as SASEGT. V was pared by 1 base and J by 4 bases, with 13 bases between. This receptor was obtained from a human donor who received a combined kidney and bone marrow transplant. This sequence joins TRBV6-1 and TRBJ1-2; tentatively, D is TRBD1 (6 bases). The input for sequencing was CD4+ T cells from blood, taken before the transplant. The DNA of the CDR3 is TGTGCCAGCAGTGAAGGGGCCACAGGGTTCTATGGCTACACCTTC. Protein: CASSEGATGFYGYTF.